This TCR beta chain was captured by sequencing in a study of T-cell reconstitution after alpha-beta-depleted transplantation in children. This clonotype came up many times. Construction of the TCRbeta library involved unique molecular identifiers. From the PCR reads, TCRdb called clonotypes with MiXCR, one entry per CDR3 protein. The sample gives 130,000 to 150,000 distinct CDR3 sequences, around 8.8% of which show up once; about a sixth is in the top ten. The sample in question was PBMCs, mostly from graft donor cells, obtained 180 days after TCRalphabeta/CD19-depleted stem cell transplant. This TCR came from a female patient aged 2-10 years who had a stem cell transplant for congenital amegakaryocytic thrombocytopenia, so the T cells may come from the graft donor.

DNA for the CDR3: TGCGCCAGCAGCCAAGAAGGGACAGTCCGCGGCTACACCTTC. Residues: CASSQEGTVRGYTF. The rearrangement links TRBV4-3 to TRBJ1-2; 7 nucleotides agree with TRBD1. Germline CDR1 and CDR2: LGHNA and YSLEER. After removal of 0 bases from V and 8 bases from J, the junction contained 6 bases not matched to a gene. The CDR3 runs 14 residues.